This T cell receptor (beta chain) was sequenced in a study of blood T cell repertoires in COVID-19. On the study more broadly: Sample material is recorded as cDNA or gDNA derived from T cells, B-cell-depleted T cells, or PBMCs.

With 1 base clipped from V and 12 bases from J, the junction kept 11 bases outside the gene matches. From germline, CDR1 is SGHAT and CDR2 FQNNGV. The CDR3 loop spans 16 amino acids. Repertoires were generated with immunoSEQ multiplex PCR, while TCRdb's copy carries only in-frame clones and drops some. This table holds around 160,000 clones, roughly 90% found once. This receptor was taken from a man in his 60s with acute or convalescent COVID-19. Sequencing was carried out using peripheral blood. V is TRBV11-2 and J is TRBJ2-6; 8 bases align to TRBD1. The CDR3 DNA is TGTGCCAGCAGCTTAGCCCGGACAGGGCGTCATGGCGTCCTGACTTTC. This encodes CASSLARTGRHGVLTF.